Reported below is one T cell receptor beta chain. Its recognized antigen is unknown. No quality values exist for individual bases; no much larger clone is one base distant. Sequenced on an Illumina NovaSeq 6000. Using 5'RACE with constant-segment primers, TCRalpha and TCRbeta cDNA libraries were constructed, with sample barcodes and unique molecular identifiers added in the process. RNA was extracted from every sample with Trizol reagent. The libraries were amplified in two PCR steps, and the second step added a second sample barcode and Illumina TruSeq adapters. Libraries were sequenced on an Illumina NovaSeq with 2 x 150 bp paired-end reads. In the authors' own workflow: Demultiplexing of reads and collapsing into UMI-guided consensus sequences were performed with migec v1.2.7. Using mixcr v2.1.11, UMI consensuses were aligned to TRA and TRB V and J templates and then assembled into clonotypes. Clonotypes were classified as expanded or contracted when called significant by both edgeR and NoisET, with noise models trained on biological replicates. edgeR calls used a false discovery rate-adjusted p below 0.01 and a log2 fold-change threshold of 1. PCA with hierarchical clustering of max-normalized trajectories of the 1000 most abundant clonotypes was used as exploratory dynamics analysis. Each responding clone was given a CD4 or CD8 phenotype based on the CD4+ and CD8+ repertoires, which had been sequenced separately. TCRdb reprocessing: public reads trimmed at Q25 with fastp, clones called with MiXCR, in-frame beta chains kept. Each CDR3 protein appears once, grouped with its most common genes and DNA. The V and J calls were not made by the authors but by TCRdb's processing. A total of under 650,000 distinct CDR3 sequences appear in this sample, 15% to 20% of them only once. More than 10% of the sample is taken by the ten largest.

The data derive from a study of T-cell memory formation after mild COVID-19 (dated by TCRdb to the early 2020s). With regard to the full study: TCR sequence clusters from the two donors were largely donor specific. Longitudinal TCRalpha and TCRbeta repertoire sequencing tracked T-cell clones expanding and contracting after mild COVID-19 in a couple of donors. Two young, previously healthy adult volunteers made up the cohort, one male and one female.

Results and caveats for the whole study, not just this receptor: Contracting CD4+ clones were located mainly in the CM and EM memory subsets, whereas CD8+ clones were found to be enriched in EMRA. Some responding clones were found in pre-infection memory, which suggests that pre-existing cross-reactive memory T cells took part in the SARS-CoV-2 response. Only two mild cases were covered by the study, and larger cohorts that include severe cases with pre-infection samples were considered necessary. SARS-CoV-2 specificity of the second-wave clones peaking on day 37 was not confirmed. From day 15 to 85, contracting clones showed balanced CD4/CD8 phenotypes, whereas a second wave of clones that expanded from day 15 to 37 leaned towards CD4+.

Ficoll-Paque density gradient centrifugation was the method used to isolate PBMCs. The receptor was derived from an adult woman who had mild COVID-19 (a few samples of this study predate the infection). The sample titles of this study are shuffled in the database, so cell type and time point are left out; the donor was told from shared clones. Material for sequencing was PBMCs or a T cell subset sorted from them (not recorded which).

The CDR3 protein sequence reads: CASSQVGGTNEKLFF. The nucleotide sequence is TGCGCCAGCAGCCAAGTGGGGGGCACTAATGAAAAACTGTTTTTT. The rearrangement joined TRBV4-1 to TRBJ1-4; the D gene is perhaps TRBD1, on 6 matching bases. The CDR3 holds 15 amino acids from the cysteine to the phenylalanine. Only the CDR3 portion is preserved as DNA: 45 bases, with reading frame beginning at the first base. Per the germline V gene, MGHRA is the CDR1 and YSYEKL is the CDR2. V and J are truncated by 1 base and 2 bases respectively, leaving an intervening sequence of 8 bases.